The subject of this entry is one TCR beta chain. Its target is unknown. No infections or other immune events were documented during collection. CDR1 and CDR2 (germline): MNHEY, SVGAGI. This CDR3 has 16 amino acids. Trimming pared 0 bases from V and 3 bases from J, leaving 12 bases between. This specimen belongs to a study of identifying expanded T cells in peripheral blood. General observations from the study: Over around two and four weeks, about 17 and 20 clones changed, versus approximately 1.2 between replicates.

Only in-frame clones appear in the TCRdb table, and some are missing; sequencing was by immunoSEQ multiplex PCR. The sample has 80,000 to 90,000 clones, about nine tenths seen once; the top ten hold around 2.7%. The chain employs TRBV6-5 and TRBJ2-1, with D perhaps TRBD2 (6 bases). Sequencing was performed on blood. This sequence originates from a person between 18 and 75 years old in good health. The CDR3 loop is CASSYSPGEVYNEQFF. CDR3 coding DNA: TGTGCCAGCAGTTACTCGCCGGGGGAGGTCTACAATGAGCAGTTCTTC.